The rows below give T cell receptor beta chains drawn from one sample of a study of blood T cell repertoires in COVID-19. Produced via immunoSEQ multiplex PCR; TCRdb's table is partial and in-frame only. The sample carries about 270,000 clones, around 82% recorded once. Sequenced input: peripheral blood. These receptors were collected from a man aged 80 or over with acute or convalescent COVID-19. The CDR3 runs from the conserved cysteine through the conserved F or W. The D gene is left open where the match is weak. The size of a clone is reported for some rows only, either as once, few or many, or as a class for expanded clones.

len,v_gene,d_gene,abundance,j_gene,CDR3aa,CDR3nt
15,TRBV7-8,TRBD2,.,TRBJ2-7,CASSLWGGVLGEQYF,TGTGCCAGCAGCTTATGGGGAGGGGTCCTCGGGGAGCAGTACTTC
13,TRBV5-6,.,.,TRBJ2-5,CASSLNSQETQYF,TGTGCCAGCAGCTTGAACTCACAAGAGACCCAGTACTTC
14,TRBV2,TRBD1,.,TRBJ1-2,CASSTGTGNYGYTF,TGTGCCAGCAGCACCGGGACAGGGAATTATGGCTACACCTTC
17,TRBV21-1,.,.,TRBJ1-1,CASSKGQKPSSDTEAFF,TGTGCCAGCAGCAAGGGACAGAAGCCCTCCTCCGACACTGAAGCTTTCTTT
15,TRBV5-4,.,.,TRBJ2-7,CASSLGREFFYEQYF,TGTGCCAGCAGCTTGGGGAGAGAATTTTTTTACGAGCAGTACTTC
16,TRBV28,TRBD1,.,TRBJ2-2,CASSGRTGISTGELFF,TGTGCCAGCAGTGGTAGGACAGGGATCAGCACCGGGGAGCTGTTTTTT
13,TRBV5-1,.,.,TRBJ2-7,CASSLDRAHEQYF,TGCGCCAGCAGCTTGGACAGGGCCCACGAGCAGTACTTC
14,TRBV27,TRBD2,.,TRBJ2-1,CASSRGDYYNEQFF,TGTGCCAGCAGCCGCGGGGACTACTACAATGAGCAGTTCTTC
15,TRBV5-1,TRBD1,.,TRBJ1-6,CASSLGDRPNSPLHF,TGCGCCAGCAGCTTGGGGGACAGGCCGAATTCACCCCTCCACTTT
13,TRBV5-1,TRBD1,.,TRBJ2-7,CASSYGQGREQYF,TGCGCCAGCAGCTACGGACAGGGGAGGGAGCAGTACTTC
14,TRBV6-2/TRBV6-3,.,.,TRBJ1-4,CASSYRGGAGKLFF,TGTGCCAGCAGTTACAGGGGGGGCGCGGGGAAACTGTTTTTT
15,TRBV11-3,.,.,TRBJ2-1,CASSLVAGEGNEQFF,TGTGCCAGCAGCCTCGTTGCAGGGGAGGGTAATGAGCAGTTCTTC
16,TRBV18,TRBD2,.,TRBJ2-5,CASSPRSSGSQETQYF,TGTGCCAGCTCACCACGGTCTAGCGGGAGTCAAGAGACCCAGTACTTC
14,TRBV2,.,.,TRBJ1-6,CASSLGQANSPLHF,TGTGCCAGCAGTTTAGGACAAGCGAATTCACCCCTCCACTTT
15,TRBV10-3,.,.,TRBJ1-5,CAISAGDTGNQPQHF,TGTGCCATCAGTGCAGGGGATACCGGCAATCAGCCCCAGCATTTT
15,TRBV28,.,.,TRBJ1-2,CASSYSPGGIRGYTF,TGTGCCAGCAGTTACTCCCCTGGGGGGATAAGGGGCTACACCTTC
14,TRBV28,.,.,TRBJ1-5,CASSLLQVNQPQHF,TGTGCCAGCAGTTTATTGCAGGTCAATCAGCCCCAGCATTTT
15,TRBV27,.,.,TRBJ1-4,CASSLRRRDNEKLFF,TGTGCCAGCAGTTTAAGGAGGCGGGATAATGAAAAACTGTTTTTT
14,TRBV4-2,.,many,TRBJ2-2,CASSPSENTGELFF,TGTGCCAGCTCTCCTAGCGAGAACACCGGGGAGCTGTTTTTT
14,TRBV7-8,.,.,TRBJ1-4,CASSLGTVNEKLFF,TGTGCCAGCAGCTTAGGGACAGTAAATGAAAAACTGTTTTTT
15,TRBV5-6,TRBD1,.,TRBJ2-5,CASSPWGTDLRTQYF,TGTGCCAGCAGCCCCTGGGGGACAGACCTAAGGACCCAGTACTTC
19,TRBV2,TRBD1,.,TRBJ1-6,CASRTPLPGQGAMESPLHF,TGTGCCAGCAGGACCCCTCTGCCGGGACAGGGGGCCATGGAATCACCCCTCCACTTT
15,TRBV7-2,TRBD1,.,TRBJ1-5,CASSLEGQGRQPQHF,TGTGCCAGCAGCTTAGAGGGACAGGGACGTCAGCCCCAGCATTTT
14,TRBV7-2,.,.,TRBJ1-4,CASSLAGANEKLFF,TGTGCCAGCAGCTTAGCAGGGGCTAATGAAAAACTGTTTTTT